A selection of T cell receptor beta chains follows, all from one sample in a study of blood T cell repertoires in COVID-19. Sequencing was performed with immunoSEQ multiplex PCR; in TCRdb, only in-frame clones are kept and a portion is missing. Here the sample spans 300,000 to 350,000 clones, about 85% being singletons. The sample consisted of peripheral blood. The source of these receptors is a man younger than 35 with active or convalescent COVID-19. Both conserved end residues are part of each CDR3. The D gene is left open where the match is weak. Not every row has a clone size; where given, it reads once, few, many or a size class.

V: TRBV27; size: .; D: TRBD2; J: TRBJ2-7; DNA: TGTGCCAGCGGGGGGGGTAGGGAGCAGTACTTC; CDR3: CASGGGREQYF
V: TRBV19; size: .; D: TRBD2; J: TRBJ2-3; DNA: TGTGCCAGTACGGGACTAGCGGGGGCAGATACGCAGTATTTT; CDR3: CASTGLAGADTQYF
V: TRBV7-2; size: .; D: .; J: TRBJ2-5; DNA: TGTGCCAGCAGCCGCGAGGCGGAGACCCAGTACTTC; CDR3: CASSREAETQYF
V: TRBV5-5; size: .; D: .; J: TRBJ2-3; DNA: TGTGCCAGCAGCTTGGCCGGCACAGATACGCAGTATTTT; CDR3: CASSLAGTDTQYF
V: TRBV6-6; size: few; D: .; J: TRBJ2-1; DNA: TGTGCCAGCAGCCCAGATGTGGGCGAGCAGTTCTTC; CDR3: CASSPDVGEQFF
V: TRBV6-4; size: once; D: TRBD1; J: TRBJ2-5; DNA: TGTGCCACACGGACAGGTTTCCTAGAGACCCAGTACTTC; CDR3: CATRTGFLETQYF
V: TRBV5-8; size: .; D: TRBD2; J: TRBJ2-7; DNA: TGTGCCAGCAGCTTAACTAGCGGGAGGGTGTACGAGCAGTACTTC; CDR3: CASSLTSGRVYEQYF
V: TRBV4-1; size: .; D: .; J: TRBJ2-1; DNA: TGCGCCAGCAGCCAAACTAATGAGCAGTTCTTC; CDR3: CASSQTNEQFF
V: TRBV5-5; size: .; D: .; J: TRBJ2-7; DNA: TGTGCCAGCAGCTTGGTACTTTTGGGGAGCGAGCAGTACTTC; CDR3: CASSLVLLGSEQYF
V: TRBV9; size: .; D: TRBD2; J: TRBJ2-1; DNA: TGTGCCAGCAGCCCCCGGTCTAGCGGGATCTACAATGAGCAGTTCTTC; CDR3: CASSPRSSGIYNEQFF
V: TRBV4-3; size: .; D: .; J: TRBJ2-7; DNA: TGCGCCAGCAGCCAAGTACAGGGTTCCTACGAGCAGTACTTC; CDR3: CASSQVQGSYEQYF
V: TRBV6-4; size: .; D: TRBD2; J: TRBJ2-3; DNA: TGTGCCAGCAGTGACGCTAGCGGGGGGGGCACAGATACGCAGTATTTT; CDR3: CASSDASGGGTDTQYF